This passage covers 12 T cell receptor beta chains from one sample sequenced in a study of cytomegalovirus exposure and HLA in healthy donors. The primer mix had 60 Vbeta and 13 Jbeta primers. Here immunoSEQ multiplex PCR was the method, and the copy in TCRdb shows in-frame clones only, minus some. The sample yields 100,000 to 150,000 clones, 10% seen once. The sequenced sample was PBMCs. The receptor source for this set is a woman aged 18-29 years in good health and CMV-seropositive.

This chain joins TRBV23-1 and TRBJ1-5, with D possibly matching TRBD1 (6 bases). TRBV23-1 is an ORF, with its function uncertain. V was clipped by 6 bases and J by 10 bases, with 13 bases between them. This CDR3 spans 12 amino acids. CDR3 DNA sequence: TGCGCCAGCAGGAGACAGGTGAAACCCCAGCATTTT. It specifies CASRRQVKPQHF.

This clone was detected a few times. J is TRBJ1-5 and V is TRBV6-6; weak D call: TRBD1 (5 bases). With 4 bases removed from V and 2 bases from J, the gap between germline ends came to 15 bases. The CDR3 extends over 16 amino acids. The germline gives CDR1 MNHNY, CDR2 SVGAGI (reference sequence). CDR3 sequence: CASSFTGGWGNQPQHF. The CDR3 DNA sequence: TGTGCCAGCAGTTTCACGGGGGGTTGGGGCAATCAGCCCCAGCATTTT.

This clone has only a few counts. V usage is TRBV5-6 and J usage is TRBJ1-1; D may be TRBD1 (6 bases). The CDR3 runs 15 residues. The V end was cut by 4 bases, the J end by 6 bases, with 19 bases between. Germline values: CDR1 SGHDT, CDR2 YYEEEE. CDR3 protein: CASSVPSRGSAEAFF. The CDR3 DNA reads TGTGCCAGCAGCGTCCCGAGCAGGGGCAGTGCTGAAGCTTTCTTT.

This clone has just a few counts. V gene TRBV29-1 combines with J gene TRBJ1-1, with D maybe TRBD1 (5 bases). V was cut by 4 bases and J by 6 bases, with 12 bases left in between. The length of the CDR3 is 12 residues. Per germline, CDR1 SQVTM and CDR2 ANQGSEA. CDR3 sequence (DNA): TGCAGCGTTGGCCAGGGTGGTTCTGAAGCTTTCTTT. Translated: CSVGQGGSEAFF.

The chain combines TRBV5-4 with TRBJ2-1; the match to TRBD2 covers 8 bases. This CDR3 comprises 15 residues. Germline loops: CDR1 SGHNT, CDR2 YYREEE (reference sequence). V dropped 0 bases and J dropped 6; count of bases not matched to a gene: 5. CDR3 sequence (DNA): TGTGCCAGCAGCTTGGCGGGAGGGGTATTCAATGAGCAGTTCTTC. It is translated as CASSLAGGVFNEQFF.

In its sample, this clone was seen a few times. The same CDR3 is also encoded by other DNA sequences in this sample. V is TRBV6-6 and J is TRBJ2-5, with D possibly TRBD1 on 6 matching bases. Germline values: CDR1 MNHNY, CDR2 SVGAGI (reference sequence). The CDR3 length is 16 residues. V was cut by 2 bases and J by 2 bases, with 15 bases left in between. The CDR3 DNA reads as TGTGCCAGCAGTTACAGCCAGGGGCTCCTTCAAGAGACCCAGTACTTC. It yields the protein CASSYSQGLLQETQYF.

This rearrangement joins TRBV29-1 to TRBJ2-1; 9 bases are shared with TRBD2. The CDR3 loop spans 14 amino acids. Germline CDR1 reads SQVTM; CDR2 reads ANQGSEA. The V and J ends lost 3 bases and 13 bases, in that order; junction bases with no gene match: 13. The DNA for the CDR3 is TGCAGCGTTGAGGAAGGCCTAGCGGGATTGGGACAGTTCTTC. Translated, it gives CSVEEGLAGLGQFF.

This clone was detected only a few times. CDR3 loop: CASSAEWTNYEQYF. The CDR3 DNA sequence: TGTGCCAGTAGCGCTGAGTGGACAAACTACGAGCAGTACTTC. V gene TRBV19 combines with J gene TRBJ2-7, with TRBD1 as a possible D gene (5 bases). The germline V and J ends were trimmed by 6 bases and 3 bases, with 15 bases remaining between them. This CDR3 has 14 residues. Germline lookup yields CDR1 LNHDA and CDR2 SQIVND (reference sequence). The full variable domain, completed using reference TRBV19 and TRBJ2-7, is DGGITQSPKYLFRKEGQNVTLSCEQNLNHDAMYWYRQDPGQGLRLIYYSQIVNDFQKGDIAEGYSVSREKKESFPLTVTSAQKNPTAFYLCASSAEWTNYEQYFGPGTRLTVT.

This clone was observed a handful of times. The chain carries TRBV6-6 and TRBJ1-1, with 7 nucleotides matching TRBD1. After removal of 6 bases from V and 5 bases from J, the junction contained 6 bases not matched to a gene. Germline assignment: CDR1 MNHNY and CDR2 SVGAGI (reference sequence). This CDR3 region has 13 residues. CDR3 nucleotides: TGTGCCAGCAGACAGGGGTTTGTGACTGAAGCTTTCTTT. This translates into CASRQGFVTEAFF.

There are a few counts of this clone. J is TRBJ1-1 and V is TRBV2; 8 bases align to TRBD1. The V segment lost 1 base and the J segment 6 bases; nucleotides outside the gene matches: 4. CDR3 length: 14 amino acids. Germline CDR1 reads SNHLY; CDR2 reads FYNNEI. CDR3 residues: CASSEGQGLPEAFF. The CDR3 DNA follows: TGTGCCAGCAGTGAAGGACAGGGGCTCCCTGAAGCTTTCTTT.

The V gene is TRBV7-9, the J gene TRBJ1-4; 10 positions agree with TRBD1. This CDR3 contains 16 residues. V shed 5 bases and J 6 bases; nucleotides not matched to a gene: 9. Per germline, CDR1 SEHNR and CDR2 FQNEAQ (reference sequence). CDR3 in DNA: TGTGCCAGCAGCGTACCTACCGGGACAGGGGATGAAAAACTGTTTTTT. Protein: CASSVPTGTGDEKLFF.

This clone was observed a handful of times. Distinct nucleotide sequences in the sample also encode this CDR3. The CDR3 sequence is CAGTSDRNADTQYF. Written as DNA, the CDR3 is TGTGCCGGTACCTCAGACAGGAACGCGGATACGCAGTATTTT. The chain uses TRBV7-9 and TRBJ2-3; D is perhaps TRBD1 (6 bases). The CDR3 length is 14 residues. Germline CDR1 and CDR2: SEHNR and FQNEAQ (reference sequence). V was trimmed by 11 bases and J by 6 bases, leaving 21 bases between them.